The rows below give T cell receptor beta chains drawn from one sample of a study of T cell repertoires in cytomegalovirus infection. TCRdb reprocessed the reads with MiXCR, giving one entry per CDR3 protein. The sample holds 140,000 to 150,000 distinct CDR3 sequences, 32% seen once. For these TCRs, the target antigens are not known. The sequencing used CD8+ T cells from cultured PBMCs, collected from culture after CMV antigen stimulation. The receptors were gathered from a human donor in good health (CMV status not recorded). Some clones in this sample may be carry-over from other donors' samples. The CDR3 runs from the conserved cysteine through the conserved F or W. A D gene is named only where the DNA matches it firmly. Some rows have no size entry. The others give once, few or many, or a class for an expanded clone.

>TRBJ2-3|few|.|TRBV9
TGTGCCAGCAGCGTAGCTTCAGTGGATACGCAGTATTTT
CASSVASVDTQYF
>TRBJ1-3|.|.|TRBV7-6
TGTGCCAGCAGCGGTGTGGGAAACACCATATATTTT
CASSGVGNTIYF
>TRBJ1-1|few|TRBD1|TRBV27
TGTGCCAGCAGTTCGACAGGGATAATGAACACTGAAGCTTTCTTT
CASSSTGIMNTEAFF
>TRBJ2-1|few|.|TRBV4-1
TGCGCCAGCAGCCCGGAGAATGGTGAGGGTTGGCGGTCCTACAATGAGCAGTTCTTC
CASSPENGEGWRSYNEQFF
>TRBJ2-6|.|.|TRBV24-1
TGTGCCACCAGTGATTGGACAGTTTCTGGGGCCAACGTCCTGACTTTC
CATSDWTVSGANVLTF
>TRBJ1-2|many|TRBD1|TRBV25-1
TGTGCCAGCAGTGGACAGGGCCATGAGACATATGGCTACACCTTC
CASSGQGHETYGYTF
>TRBJ2-1|many|TRBD2|TRBV20-1
TGCAGTGCTGCGGGGGAAACCTACAATGAGCAGTTCTTC
CSAAGETYNEQFF
>TRBJ2-7|.|TRBD1|TRBV12-3/TRBV12-4
TGTGCCAGCAGTCCCCTTCCGGGACAGAAATACGAGCAGTACTTC
CASSPLPGQKYEQYF
>TRBJ1-1|many|TRBD1|TRBV7-6
TGTGCCAGCAGCTTCCCCGGGACAGGGGGCACTGAAGCTTTCTTT
CASSFPGTGGTEAFF
>TRBJ2-5|few|.|TRBV7-3
TGTGCCAGCAGCCCCCACGTACGGGAGACCCAGTACTTC
CASSPHVRETQYF
>TRBJ1-1|.|.|TRBV12-3/TRBV12-4
TGTGCCAGCAGTTTGACAGCGGCGAACACTGAAGCTTTCTTT
CASSLTAANTEAFF
>TRBJ2-3|.|TRBD2|TRBV12-3/TRBV12-4
TGTGCCAGCAGTTTACTCCTACCTAGCGGGGGGTCCACTCCCCGTAGCACAGATACGCAGTATTTT
CASSLLLPSGGSTPRSTDTQYF
>TRBJ2-7|.|.|TRBV5-6
TGTGCCAGCAGCTTGGTCGGGGAACCTTGGCAGTACTTC
CASSLVGEPWQYF
>TRBJ1-1|.|.|TRBV7-8
TGTGCCAGCGGGGGCAAGAACACTGAAGCTTTCTTT
CASGGKNTEAFF
>TRBJ2-1|.|TRBD2|TRBV7-9
TGTGCCAGCAGCTTAGCCCTGGCTAGCGGGGGTCTCTCCTACAATGAGCAGTTCTTC
CASSLALASGGLSYNEQFF
>TRBJ1-5|many|TRBD1|TRBV28
TGTGCCAGCGGAACAGGGGAAGGAAGCAATCAGCCCCAGCATTTT
CASGTGEGSNQPQHF
>TRBJ2-2|many|TRBD2|TRBV7-6
TGTGCCAGCAGCTTCGCTAGCGGGGAACACTGGACCGGGGAGCTGTTTTTT
CASSFASGEHWTGELFF
>TRBJ2-2|few|TRBD1|TRBV25-1
TGTGCCAGCAGTGCGTGGGGCAGGGGGCGAAACACCGGGGAGCTGTTTTTT
CASSAWGRGRNTGELFF
>TRBJ1-5|many|TRBD1|TRBV19
TGTGCCAGTAGCCCCATCAGAGACAGGGACAATCAGCCCCAGCATTTT
CASSPIRDRDNQPQHF
>TRBJ2-5|.|TRBD2|TRBV28
TGTGCCAGCAGTTTATTCAGCGGGGACTCAGAGACCCAGTACTTC
CASSLFSGDSETQYF
>TRBJ2-7|.|TRBD1|TRBV7-6
TGTGCCAGCAGCCAAACAGGGGGGACGAGCCCGGTATCCTACGAGCAGTACTTC
CASSQTGGTSPVSYEQYF
>TRBJ2-1|.|TRBD1|TRBV5-6
TGTGCCAGCAGCTGGCCGGGACAGGGAGCCAATGAGCAGTTCTTC
CASSWPGQGANEQFF
>TRBJ2-7|.|TRBD1|TRBV11-3
TGTGCCAGCAGCCCCCAGGGGGCCCCCTACGAGCAGTACTTC
CASSPQGAPYEQYF
>TRBJ1-1|.|.|TRBV12-3/TRBV12-4
TGTGCCAGCAGTTTAGTCTCAGGGATGTTGGAAGCTTTCTTT
CASSLVSGMLEAFF
>TRBJ2-1|.|TRBD2|TRBV19
TGTGCCAGTAGTATTGGGCGGGGGGACAATGAGCAGTTCTTC
CASSIGRGDNEQFF
>TRBJ2-1|.|.|TRBV4-3
TGCGCCAGCAGCCAAGAAGGCGCGATAGCCCTGACCCCGGGCTATGAGCAGTTCTTC
CASSQEGAIALTPGYEQFF
>TRBJ2-2|few|.|TRBV5-6
TGTGCCAGCAGCTTGTGGGGTACCGGGGAGCTGTTTTTT
CASSLWGTGELFF
>TRBJ1-1|.|.|TRBV4-2
TGTGCCAGCAGTCAAGACAGCGGGATGAACACTGAAGCTTTCTTT
CASSQDSGMNTEAFF
>TRBJ2-7|few|TRBD2|TRBV7-7
TGTGCCAGCAGCTTAGGAGAACTAGCGGGGGGGCAGGACGAGCAGTACTTC
CASSLGELAGGQDEQYF
>TRBJ2-5|.|.|TRBV7-3
TGTGCCAGCAGCTTAACGGGCACCCAAGAGACCCAGTACTTC
CASSLTGTQETQYF
>TRBJ2-7|many|.|TRBV3-1
TGTGCCAGCAGCCAAGGGGGAGTAGGGTACTTC
CASSQGGVGYF
>TRBJ1-1|few|TRBD1|TRBV7-8
TGTGCCAGCAGCCAGGGGGCAAACACTGAAGCTTTCTTT
CASSQGANTEAFF
>TRBJ1-5|many|TRBD1|TRBV12-3/TRBV12-4
TGTGCCAGCAGTTTGACAGGGGTTGGGCAGCCCCAGCATTTT
CASSLTGVGQPQHF
>TRBJ2-3|many|.|TRBV12-3/TRBV12-4
TGTGCCAGCAGTCTTTCCTCCACAGATACGCAGTATTTT
CASSLSSTDTQYF
>TRBJ1-5|once|.|TRBV27
TGTGCCAGCAGTTTATTAGGGCAGCCCCAGCATTTT
CASSLLGQPQHF
>TRBJ1-1|.|TRBD1|TRBV7-9
TGTGCCAGCAGCACCGGGACAGACTTGACTGAAGCTTTCTTT
CASSTGTDLTEAFF
>TRBJ2-7|few|.|TRBV12-3/TRBV12-4
TGTGCCAGCAGTTTAGCGGGACCCGAGCAGTACTTC
CASSLAGPEQYF